These 5 T cell receptor beta chains were sequenced from one sample in a study of blood T cell repertoires in COVID-19. Produced via immunoSEQ multiplex PCR; TCRdb's table is partial and in-frame only. Of 75,000 to 90,000 clones detected, about 87% appear once; the ten largest clones hold around 7.3%. Sequences were obtained from peripheral blood. The receptors were gathered from a man aged 80 or over with active or convalescent COVID-19.

The chain uses TRBV7-2 and TRBJ1-2, with 7 bases matching TRBD1. Germline V CDR1 and CDR2: SGHTA, FQGNSA. This CDR3 has 15 amino acids. The V segment lost 4 bases and the J segment 4 bases; nucleotides outside the gene matches: 9. In DNA form, the CDR3 reads TGTGCCAGCAGCTCCCTGGGACAGAGCGGCTATGGCTACACCTTC. It codes for CASSSLGQSGYGYTF.

This chain uses TRBV7-9 with TRBJ2-1; 9 positions match TRBD1. CDR1 is SEHNR, CDR2 FQNEAQ, per germline (reference sequence). J lost 1 base, V lost 3 bases, and 10 bases had no gene match. CDR3 length: 18 residues. The CDR3 DNA reads TGTGCCAGCAGCTTTGCCCTCTCCGGGACAGGGTCCTACAATGAGCAGTTCTTC. Residues: CASSFALSGTGSYNEQFF.

This chain links TRBV24-1 with TRBJ2-1; D unclear. The V end lost 5 bases, the J end lost 14 bases, and 9 bases lay between the germline ends. Per the germline V gene, CDR1 is KGHDR and CDR2 is SFDVKD. The CDR3 is made up of 10 amino acids. CDR3 nucleotide sequence: TGTGCCACCAGTGTATCAGATAAGTTCTTC. It translates to CATSVSDKFF.

The gene calls are TRBV7-2 and TRBJ1-1, with D tentatively TRBD1 (6 bases). The CDR3 consists of 15 residues. With 5 bases removed from V and 0 bases from J, the gap between germline ends came to 13 bases. CDR1 SGHTA and CDR2 FQGNSA come from the germline V gene. Here the CDR3 reads CASSPRGLLNTEAFF. CDR3 coding DNA: TGTGCCAGCAGCCCCAGGGGTCTTTTGAACACTGAAGCTTTCTTT.

This clone occurred a few times. The chain joins TRBV19 to TRBJ1-4; 7 bases agree with TRBD1. The CDR3 runs 12 residues. Trimming cost V 9 bases and J 7 bases; bases outside gene matches: 5. The V gene's germline CDR1 is LNHDA and CDR2 SQIVND (reference sequence). The DNA of the CDR3 is TGTGCCAGCGGACAGGTAGTTGAAAAACTGTTTTTT. Its translation: CASGQVVEKLFF.